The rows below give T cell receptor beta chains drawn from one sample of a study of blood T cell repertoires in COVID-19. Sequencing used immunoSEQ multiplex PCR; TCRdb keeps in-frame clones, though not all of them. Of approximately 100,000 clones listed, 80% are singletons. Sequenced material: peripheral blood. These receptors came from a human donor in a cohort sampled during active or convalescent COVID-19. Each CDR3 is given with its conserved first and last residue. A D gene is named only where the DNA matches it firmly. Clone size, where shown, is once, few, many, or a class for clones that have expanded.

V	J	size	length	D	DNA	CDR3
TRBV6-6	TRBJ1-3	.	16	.	TGTGCCAGCAGTTACGGACAGACTCTCTCTGGAAACACCATATATTTT	CASSYGQTLSGNTIYF
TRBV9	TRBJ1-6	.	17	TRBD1	TGTGCCAGCAGCGTTTCCGGGACAGTGAGTTATAATTCACCCCTCCACTTT	CASSVSGTVSYNSPLHF
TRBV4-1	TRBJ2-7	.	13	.	TGCGCCAGCAGTGGACAACCGCTATACGAGCAGTACTTC	CASSGQPLYEQYF
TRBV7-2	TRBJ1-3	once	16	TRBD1	TGTGCCAGCAGCTTGCCCCGAGACAGGGGGCGGAACACCATATATTTT	CASSLPRDRGRNTIYF
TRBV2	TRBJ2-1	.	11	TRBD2	TGTGCCAGCCAGACTAGCGATGAGCAGTTCTTC	CASQTSDEQFF
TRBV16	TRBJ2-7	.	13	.	TGTGCCAGCAGCCAGTCTGGACTCCGAGAGCAGTACTTC	CASSQSGLREQYF
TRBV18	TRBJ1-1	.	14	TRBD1	TGTGCCAGCTCCGGGACAGTGAGGAACACTGAAGCTTTCTTT	CASSGTVRNTEAFF
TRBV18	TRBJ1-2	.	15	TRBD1	TGTGCCAGCTCACCCGATGGACAGGGAAGCTATGGCTACACCTTC	CASSPDGQGSYGYTF
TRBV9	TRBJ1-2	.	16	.	TGTGCCAGCAGCATACGAAGTACGGGCCGGGAAATCGGCTACACCTTC	CASSIRSTGREIGYTF
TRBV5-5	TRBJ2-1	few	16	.	TGTGCCAGCAGCTTTTCTTATCCTAGCTCCTACAATGAGCAGTTCTTC	CASSFSYPSSYNEQFF
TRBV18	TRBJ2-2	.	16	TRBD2	TGTGCCAGCTCATCGACTAGCGGGAGTGTCACCGGGGAGCTGTTTTTT	CASSSTSGSVTGELFF
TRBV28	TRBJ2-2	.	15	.	TGTGCCAGCAGTTTGGCGGGGACGAACACCGGGGAGCTGTTTTTT	CASSLAGTNTGELFF
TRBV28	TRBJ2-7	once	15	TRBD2	TGTGCCAGCAGTTTCACTAGCGGGAGGTCCTACGAGCAGTACTTC	CASSFTSGRSYEQYF
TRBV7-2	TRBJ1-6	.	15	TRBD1	TGTGCCAGCAGCCTGGGACAGGGGGTATGGTCACCCCTCCACTTT	CASSLGQGVWSPLHF
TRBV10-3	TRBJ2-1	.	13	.	TGTGCCACCTTAACCGATACAAACAATGAGCAGTTCTTC	CATLTDTNNEQFF